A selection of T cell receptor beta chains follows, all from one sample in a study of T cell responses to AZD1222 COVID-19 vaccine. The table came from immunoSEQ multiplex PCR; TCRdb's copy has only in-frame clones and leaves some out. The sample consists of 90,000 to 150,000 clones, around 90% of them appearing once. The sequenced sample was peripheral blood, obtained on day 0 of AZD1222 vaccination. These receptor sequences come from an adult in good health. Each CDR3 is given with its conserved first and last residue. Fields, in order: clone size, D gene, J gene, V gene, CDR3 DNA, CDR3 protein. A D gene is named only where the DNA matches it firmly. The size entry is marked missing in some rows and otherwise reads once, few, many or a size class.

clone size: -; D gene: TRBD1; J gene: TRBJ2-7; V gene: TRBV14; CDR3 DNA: TGTGCCAGCATCGCGACAGGGGGCGATAGAAGCTCCTACGAGCAGTACTTC; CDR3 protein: CASIATGGDRSSYEQYF
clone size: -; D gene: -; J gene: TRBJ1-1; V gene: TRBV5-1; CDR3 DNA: TGCGCCAGCAGCTTGGGACCTGGAGACACTGAAGCTTTCTTT; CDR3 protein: CASSLGPGDTEAFF
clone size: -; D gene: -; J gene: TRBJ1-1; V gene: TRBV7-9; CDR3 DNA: TGTGCCAGCAGCACAGGGTATCGGGCTTTCTTT; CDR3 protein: CASSTGYRAFF
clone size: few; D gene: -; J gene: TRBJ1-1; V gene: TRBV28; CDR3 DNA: TGTGCCAGCGGAGTACTCAATTTAAGGAACACTGAAGCTTTCTTT; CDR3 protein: CASGVLNLRNTEAFF
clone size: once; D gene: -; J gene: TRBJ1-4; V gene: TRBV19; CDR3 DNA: TGTGCCAGTAGTATAGCTCCGGTCCGTGGGACCGCAGGGTCTAAGACTAATGAAAAACTGTTTTTT; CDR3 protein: CASSIAPVRGTAGSKTNEKLFF
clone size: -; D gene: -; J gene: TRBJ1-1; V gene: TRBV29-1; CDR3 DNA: TGCAGCGTTGCCCCACTAACAGGGTACACTGAAGCTTTCTTT; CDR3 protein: CSVAPLTGYTEAFF
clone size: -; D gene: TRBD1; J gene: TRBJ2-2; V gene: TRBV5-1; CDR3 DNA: TGCGCCAGCAGCTTACAGGGGGCTTACAACACCGGGGAGCTGTTTTTT; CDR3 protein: CASSLQGAYNTGELFF
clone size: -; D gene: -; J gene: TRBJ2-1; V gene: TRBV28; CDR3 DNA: TGTGCCAGCAGTTACAATGAGCAGTTCTTC; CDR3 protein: CASSYNEQFF
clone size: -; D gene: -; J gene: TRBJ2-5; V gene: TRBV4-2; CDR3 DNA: TGTGCCAGCAGCCAAGACTCCTTGGTTCGCACGAGGGAGACCCAGTACTTC; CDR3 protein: CASSQDSLVRTRETQYF
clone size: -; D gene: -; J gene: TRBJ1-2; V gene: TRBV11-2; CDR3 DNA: TGTGCCAGCAGCTTAGTTCCAGGAACCTATGGCTACACCTTC; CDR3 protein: CASSLVPGTYGYTF
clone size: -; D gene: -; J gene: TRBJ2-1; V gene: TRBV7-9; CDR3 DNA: TGTGCCAGCAGTCCCCGGGACAAGCAGTTCTTC; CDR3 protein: CASSPRDKQFF
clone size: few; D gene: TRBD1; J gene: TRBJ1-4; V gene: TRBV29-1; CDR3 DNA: TGCAGCGTTGTTGGGACAGGGGGCGATGAAAAACTGTTTTTT; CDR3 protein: CSVVGTGGDEKLFF
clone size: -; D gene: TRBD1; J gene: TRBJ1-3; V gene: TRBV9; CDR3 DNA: TGTGCCAGCAGATCCGGACAGGGTGGAAACACCATATATTTT; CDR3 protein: CASRSGQGGNTIYF
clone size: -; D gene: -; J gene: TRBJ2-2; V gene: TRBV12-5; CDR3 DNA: TGTGCTAGTGGTTGGGGCGTCACCGGGGAGCTGTTTTTT; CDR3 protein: CASGWGVTGELFF
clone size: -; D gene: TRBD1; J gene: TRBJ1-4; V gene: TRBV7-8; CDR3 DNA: TGTGCCAGCAGCACCAGACAGGGACGATCTAATGAAAAACTGTTTTTT; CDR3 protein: CASSTRQGRSNEKLFF
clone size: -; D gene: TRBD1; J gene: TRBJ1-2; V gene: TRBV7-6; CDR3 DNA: TGTGCCAGCAGCCGGGGGGGACAGGGTGACTATGGCTACACCTTC; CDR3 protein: CASSRGGQGDYGYTF
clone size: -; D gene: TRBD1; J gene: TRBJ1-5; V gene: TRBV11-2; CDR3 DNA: TGTGCCAGCAGCGAACAGGGGCTCAATCAGCCCCAGCATTTT; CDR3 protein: CASSEQGLNQPQHF
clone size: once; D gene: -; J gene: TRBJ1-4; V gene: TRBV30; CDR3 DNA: TGTGCCTGGAGTCCTCTTGGGTTGGGGGGGCAGGTTGAAAAACTGTTTTTT; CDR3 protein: CAWSPLGLGGQVEKLFF
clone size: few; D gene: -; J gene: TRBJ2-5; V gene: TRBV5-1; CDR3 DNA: TGCGCCAGCAGCTTTCAGTCGGGGCAAGAGACCCAGTACTTC; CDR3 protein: CASSFQSGQETQYF
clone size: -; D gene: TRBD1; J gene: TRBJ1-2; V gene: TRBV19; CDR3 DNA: TGTGCCAGTAGTATAGACATACAGGGGCCTTATGGCTACACCTTC; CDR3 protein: CASSIDIQGPYGYTF
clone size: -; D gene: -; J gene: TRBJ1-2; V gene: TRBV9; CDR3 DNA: TGTGCCAGCAGCCCCGGCACAGGCCTTGGCTATGGCTACACCTTC; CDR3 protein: CASSPGTGLGYGYTF
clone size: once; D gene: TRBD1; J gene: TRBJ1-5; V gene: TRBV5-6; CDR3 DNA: TGTGCCAGCAGCTTGGTGGACAGGGAGGATCAGCCCCAGCATTTT; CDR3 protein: CASSLVDREDQPQHF
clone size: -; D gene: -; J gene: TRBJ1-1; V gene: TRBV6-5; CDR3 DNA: TGTGCCAGCAGTTACTCTCTGAACACTGAAGCTTTCTTT; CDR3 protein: CASSYSLNTEAFF
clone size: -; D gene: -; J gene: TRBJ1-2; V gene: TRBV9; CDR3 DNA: TGTGCCAGCAGCGTCGGGGGTGACTATGGCTACACCTTC; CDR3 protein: CASSVGGDYGYTF
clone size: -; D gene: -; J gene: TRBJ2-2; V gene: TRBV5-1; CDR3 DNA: TGCGCCAGCAGCTTGGCGGCTAGCGCGCCCGGGGAGCTGTTTTTT; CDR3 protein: CASSLAASAPGELFF
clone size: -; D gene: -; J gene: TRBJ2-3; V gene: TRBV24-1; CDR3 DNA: TGTGCCACCAGCGGTACTCCAGATACGCAGTATTTT; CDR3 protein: CATSGTPDTQYF
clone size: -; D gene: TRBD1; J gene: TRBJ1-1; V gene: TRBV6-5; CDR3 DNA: TGTGCCAGCAGCGCTCAGGGGGTGAACACTGAAGCTTTCTTT; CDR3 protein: CASSAQGVNTEAFF
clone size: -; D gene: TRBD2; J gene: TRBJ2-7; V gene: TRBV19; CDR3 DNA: TGTGCCAGTAGTACTCGGACTAGCGGGAGCCCCAGGGCCTACGAGCAGTACTTC; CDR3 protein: CASSTRTSGSPRAYEQYF
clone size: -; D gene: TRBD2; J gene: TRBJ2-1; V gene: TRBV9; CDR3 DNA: TGTGCCAGCAGCTCACGGACTAGCGGGGGGTACAATGAGCAGTTCTTC; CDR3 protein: CASSSRTSGGYNEQFF
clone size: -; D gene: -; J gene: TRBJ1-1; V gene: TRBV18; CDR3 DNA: TGTGCCAGCGTCCGGCTAACAGGGTGGGAGACTGAAGCTTTCTTT; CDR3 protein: CASVRLTGWETEAFF
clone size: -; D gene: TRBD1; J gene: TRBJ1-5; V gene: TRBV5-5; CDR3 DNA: TGTGCCAGCAGCCCCGCCCTCCCGGGACAGGGGCAGCCCCAGCATTTT; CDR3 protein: CASSPALPGQGQPQHF
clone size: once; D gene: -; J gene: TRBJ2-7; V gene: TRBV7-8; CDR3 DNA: TGTGCCAGCAGCTTAGTCGCACACGAGCAGTACTTC; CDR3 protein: CASSLVAHEQYF
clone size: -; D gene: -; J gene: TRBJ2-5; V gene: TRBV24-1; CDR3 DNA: TGTGCCACCAGTGAAGACCATGGGGCCCAGTACTTC; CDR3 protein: CATSEDHGAQYF
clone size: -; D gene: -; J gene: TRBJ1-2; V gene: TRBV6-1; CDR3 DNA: TGTGCCAGCAGTGAAGCCTGGGGCACGGATGGCTACACCTTC; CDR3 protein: CASSEAWGTDGYTF